The sequence of this T cell receptor beta chain was determined in a study of patients and donors after allogeneic stem cell transplantation. This clonotype was seen a handful of times. TCRdb ran MiXCR on the RT-PCR reads and lists one entry per CDR3 protein. The top ten hold roughly 50% of the sample, which has about 160,000 distinct CDR3 sequences, roughly 35% seen once. CDR3 length equals 13 residues. With 0 bases removed from V and 4 bases from J, the gap between germline ends came to 7 bases. CDR1 and CDR2 from the germline V gene are MNHNY and SVGAGI (reference sequence). The receptor was isolated from a human donor who was either an allogeneic HSCT recipient or a stem cell or donor lymphocyte infusion donor (not recorded which). It is not recorded whose cells these are; they may come from a transplant donor. The V gene is TRBV6-6, the J gene TRBJ2-7; no firm D call. Sequenced sample: blood, either unsorted or a sorted T cell fraction (not recorded which). The CDR3 protein is CASSYSMGYEQYV. In nucleotides, the CDR3 is TGTGCCAGCAGTTACTCGATGGGTTACGAGCAGTACGTC.